The T cell receptor beta chain described here comes from a study of glioma-infiltrating T cells. Overall study: Low-grade gliomas were grade II; glioblastomas were grade IV at initial diagnosis. Glioma patients had dexamethasone for six or fewer days before surgery.

Study-wide findings and caveats: Patients with low tissue-blood divergence carried a signature set of shared blood CDR3 motifs.

TCR alpha and beta CDR3 regions were amplified from RNA using iRepertoire nested multiplex PCR. TCRdb itself ran the multiplex PCR reads through MiXCR, one entry per CDR3 protein. The table includes about 400,000 distinct CDR3 sequences, 41% detected once. Details on this clonotype: The antigen remains undetermined.

Deletions cut 9 bases from V and 2 bases from J, with 22 bases between. Germline lookup yields CDR1 MDHEN and CDR2 SYDVKM. This CDR3 has 16 residues. This sequence joins TRBV28 and TRBJ1-2; the D is unclear. The sequencing input was glioma tissue, nonneoplastic brain tissue, or PBMCs (not recorded which). The receptor was isolated from a human donor with low-grade glioma or glioblastoma, undergoing nonglioma brain surgery, or in good health (not recorded which). The CDR3 DNA is TGTGCCAGTACCTTGAGTGGATCGACCGTGAACTATGGCTACACCTTC. It is translated as CASTLSGSTVNYGYTF.